This paragraph covers one T cell receptor (beta chain) sequence. Its antigen is unknown. The data were obtained in a study of cytomegalovirus exposure and HLA in healthy donors. Study-wide results and limits: The listing of 150 to 200 TCR beta chains classed them as cytomegalovirus-associated.

In the PCR, 60 Vbeta and 13 Jbeta primers were used. Repertoires were generated with immunoSEQ multiplex PCR, while TCRdb's copy carries only in-frame clones and drops some. The table lists around 200,000 clones, around 85% of them singletons. CDR3 size: 15 residues. Trimming removed 5 bases from V and 5 bases from J; junction bases left unmatched: 5. Germline CDR1 reads SNHLY; CDR2 reads FYNNEI. Material: PBMCs. The chain joins TRBV2 to TRBJ1-5; 11 positions agree with TRBD1. The clonotype was recovered from a man aged 40-49 years in good health and CMV-seropositive. The CDR3 is CASSHRTGGDQPQHF. The CDR3, as DNA: TGTGCCAGCAGTCACCGGACAGGGGGCGATCAGCCCCAGCATTTT.